This T cell receptor beta chain stems from a study of blood T cell repertoires in COVID-19. Original processing notes: Amplifying reference gene primers gave estimates of nucleated cell counts. Only in-frame clones appear in the TCRdb table, and some are missing; sequencing was by immunoSEQ multiplex PCR. For V, J and clone size, that table is used; D and trimming come from the DNA. The sample yields roughly 410,000 clones, roughly 90% seen once. It was during active infection that Seattle patients were enrolled and then longitudinally followed. The receptor comes from a woman aged 40-49 years with COVID-19, enrolled during active disease. The sample taken for sequencing was peripheral blood.

Here the CDR3 DNA reads TGCGCCAGCAGCCTGACATTTGGGCCTTACAATGAGCAGTTCTTC. It yields the protein CASSLTFGPYNEQFF. This chain uses TRBV5-1 with TRBJ2-1; D uncertain. Germline assignment: CDR1 SGHRS and CDR2 YFSETQ. This CDR3 region has 15 residues. Trimming took 4 bases from V and 4 from J, leaving 15 bases between them.